A selection of T cell receptor beta chains follows, all from one sample in a study of T cells after yellow fever vaccination. TCRdb itself ran the 5' RACE reads through MiXCR, one entry per CDR3 protein. The sample lists some 300,000 distinct CDR3 sequences; 7% to 10% were seen once. The sequenced sample was PBMCs, obtained about 49 days after the first yellow fever vaccination. Source of these receptors: a man between 18 and 35 years old who received the YFV17D yellow fever vaccine. Each CDR3 is given without its conserved first and last residue. Each record gives: CDR3 protein, J gene, D gene, V gene. The D gene is left open where the match is weak.

ASSFAPSGGQSDEQY,TRBJ2-7,TRBD2,TRBV7-2
ASSQDTTSGQETQY,TRBJ2-5,TRBD2,TRBV4-2
AISANRGNEQF,TRBJ2-1,TRBD1,TRBV10-3
ASSSSLAGGRETQY,TRBJ2-5,TRBD2,TRBV3-1
ASSYSPGEWETQY,TRBJ2-5,-,TRBV6-5
ASSLTWVRTDTQY,TRBJ2-3,-,TRBV12-3/TRBV12-4
ASSTTPRATEAF,TRBJ1-1,-,TRBV6-5
ASSFGGADTQY,TRBJ2-3,TRBD2,TRBV7-3
ASSQVVGVTDTQY,TRBJ2-3,-,TRBV3-1
SAELYSGEDDEQF,TRBJ2-1,TRBD2,TRBV20-1
AISDLTGTGSTGDTIY,TRBJ1-3,TRBD1,TRBV10-3
ASTFRRGLMGYT,TRBJ1-2,TRBD1,TRBV6-5
ASRSPGPYNEQF,TRBJ2-1,-,TRBV12-3/TRBV12-4
ASSLETGQRGYT,TRBJ1-2,TRBD1,TRBV7-2
ASRDNDSNQPQH,TRBJ1-5,-,TRBV6-2/TRBV6-3